This is a list of T cell receptor beta chains from one sample in a study of early T cells in non-severe SARS-CoV-2 infection. TCRdb used MiXCR to reprocess the 5' RACE reads, holding one entry per CDR3 protein. The sample includes approximately 75,000 distinct CDR3 sequences, around 4.2% seen only once; the top ten take 3% to 4%. This sample comprised whole blood, obtained at baseline. These receptors all stem from an adult who was a healthcare worker with PCR-confirmed SARS-CoV-2 infection or an uninfected control (not recorded which). The donor label of this sample is uncertain. Each CDR3 is given with its conserved first and last residue. D genes are given only for firm matches. Clone size is not always given. Where it is, it says once, few, many or a class for expanded clones.

clone size,D gene,V gene,J gene,CDR3 DNA,CDR3 protein
NA,NA,TRBV7-9,TRBJ2-7,TGTGCCAGCAGCTTAGCGCGGGGACAAGACGAGCAGTACTTC,CASSLARGQDEQYF
many,NA,TRBV11-2,TRBJ2-3,TGTGCCAGCAGCCCTACCCCTGCAGGGGAGGATGATACGCAGTATTTT,CASSPTPAGEDDTQYF
many,NA,TRBV12-3/TRBV12-4,TRBJ2-2,TGTGCCAGCAGTCAGGGGATGGGCACCGGGGAGCTGTTTTTT,CASSQGMGTGELFF
many,TRBD1,TRBV3-1,TRBJ1-3,TGTGCCAGCAGCCGAACACAGGGGGCGGCTGGAAACACCATATATTTT,CASSRTQGAAGNTIYF
few,TRBD1,TRBV11-2,TRBJ1-4,TGTGCCAGCAGCTTGATACCCGGGACAGGGGAATTTGGAAAACTGTTTTTT,CASSLIPGTGEFGKLFF
many,NA,TRBV29-1,TRBJ2-7,TGCAGCGCACAGGGTCGGGGGGCCTACGAGCAGTACTTC,CSAQGRGAYEQYF
NA,NA,TRBV7-2,TRBJ2-5,TGTGCCAGCAGCTTAGGCCAAATGGGAAAGACCCAGTACTTC,CASSLGQMGKTQYF
few,NA,TRBV6-5,TRBJ1-1,TGTGCCAGCAGTTATGGGTCGAACACTGAAGCTTTCTTT,CASSYGSNTEAFF
few,NA,TRBV27,TRBJ2-7,TGTGCCAGCAGTTTTGGGCCAGCCCACTCGGAGCAGTACTTC,CASSFGPAHSEQYF
few,NA,TRBV11-1,TRBJ2-5,TGTGCCAGCAGCTTAGTGGCGTGGCGGGGTCAAGAGACCCAGTACTTC,CASSLVAWRGQETQYF
many,TRBD1,TRBV7-9,TRBJ1-1,TGTGCCAGCAGCTTAGAGGGGCAGGGGGCTAGTGGAACTGAAGCTTTCTTT,CASSLEGQGASGTEAFF
NA,TRBD2,TRBV20-1,TRBJ2-4,TGCAGTGTTGAAGCGGGGGGTGAAGAAAACATTCAGTACTTC,CSVEAGGEENIQYF
few,NA,TRBV5-1,TRBJ2-6,TGCGCCAGCAGCTTGGACCACTCTGGGGCCAACGTCCTGACTTTC,CASSLDHSGANVLTF
NA,NA,TRBV6-5,TRBJ2-3,TGTGCCAGCAGTTGGGGGCGCCGTACAGATACGCAGTATTTT,CASSWGRRTDTQYF
many,NA,TRBV11-2,TRBJ2-6,TGTGCCAGCAGCCCAAATCGCGGTGGGAGGCTCCCTGGGGCCAACGTCCTGACTTTC,CASSPNRGGRLPGANVLTF
many,TRBD2,TRBV3-1,TRBJ2-5,TGTGCCAGCAGCCACGATTGGACTAGCGCCCAAGAGACCCAGTACTTC,CASSHDWTSAQETQYF
many,NA,TRBV30,TRBJ1-2,TGTGCCTGGAGTCCTCCGGGAGTTAACTATGGCTACACCTTC,CAWSPPGVNYGYTF
few,NA,TRBV7-9,TRBJ1-5,TGTGCCAGCAGCTCCACAGGGTCCAATCAGCCCCAGCATTTT,CASSSTGSNQPQHF
many,TRBD1,TRBV20-1,TRBJ1-5,TGCAGTGCTAGAACAGGGGGAGCTAGCAATCAGCCCCAGCATTTT,CSARTGGASNQPQHF
few,NA,TRBV4-1,TRBJ2-7,TGCGCCAGCAGCGAGGACGGATACGAGCAGTACTTC,CASSEDGYEQYF
many,NA,TRBV7-8,TRBJ2-6,TGTGCCAGCAGCCTAGGGGGGGATGGATTGTGGACTTTC,CASSLGGDGLWTF
few,NA,TRBV5-4,TRBJ1-1,TGTGCCAGCAGCTTGAGAGGGGGTAACACTGAAGCTTTCTTT,CASSLRGGNTEAFF
many,TRBD2,TRBV29-1,TRBJ2-3,TGCAGCGTTACGCGGGGAGGGACGCCGAGGAATTTT,CSVTRGGTPRNF
many,TRBD2,TRBV10-3,TRBJ2-7,TGTGCCATCTCAGAAGCGGGGAAATCCTACGAGCAGTACTTC,CAISEAGKSYEQYF
few,TRBD1,TRBV28,TRBJ1-1,TGTGCCAGCAGTTGGGGACAGGGAGAGACTGAAGCTTTCTTT,CASSWGQGETEAFF
NA,NA,TRBV5-5,TRBJ2-1,TGTGCCAGCAGCAAAACCCAGGACAGATTTTCCTACAATGAGCAGTTCTTC,CASSKTQDRFSYNEQFF
many,TRBD1,TRBV27,TRBJ1-1,TGTGCCAGCAGTCCCGGGACAGGACAAGGTTACACTGAAGCTTTCTTT,CASSPGTGQGYTEAFF
many,NA,TRBV5-1,TRBJ1-3,TGCGCCAGCAGCTCCGACAGTTTGGGCAACATATATTTT,CASSSDSLGNIYF
many,NA,TRBV27,TRBJ1-3,TGTGCCAGCACCCCACGCCGGGCCGGTGGAAACACCATATATTTT,CASTPRRAGGNTIYF
few,NA,TRBV10-3,TRBJ1-4,TGTGCCATCAGTGTGGCGCCAGGGGTTGAAGAAAAACTGTTTTTT,CAISVAPGVEEKLFF
NA,TRBD1,TRBV9,TRBJ2-7,TGTGCCAGCAGCGGGGGACAGGGTGGATACGAGCAGTACTTC,CASSGGQGGYEQYF
many,NA,TRBV7-2,TRBJ2-3,TGTGCCAGCAGCCCTCGGACAGCAGATACGCAGTATTTT,CASSPRTADTQYF
many,NA,TRBV10-1,TRBJ2-1,TGCGCCAGCAGTGAGAGGAGGGGCAATGAGCAGTTCTTC,CASSERRGNEQFF
NA,TRBD1,TRBV15,TRBJ1-1,TGTGCCACCAGCAGAGTTGCAGGGGGCTTGACTGAAGCTTTCTTT,CATSRVAGGLTEAFF
few,TRBD1,TRBV5-1,TRBJ1-1,TGCGCCAGCAGCCCCGAGGACAGGGATGTTGAAGCTTTCTTT,CASSPEDRDVEAFF
many,NA,TRBV6-2/TRBV6-3,TRBJ1-2,TGTGCCAGCACCATTTTGGCGCCAAGTACCCTCAACTATGGCTACACCTTC,CASTILAPSTLNYGYTF
NA,NA,TRBV7-2,TRBJ2-7,TGTGCCAGCAGCTTAGGAAGTCGGGCAGGGAACTACGAGCAGTACTTC,CASSLGSRAGNYEQYF
few,NA,TRBV7-9,TRBJ1-1,TGTGCCAGCAGCTTAGCACTCGGGGTAACCACTGAAGCTTTCTTT,CASSLALGVTTEAFF
many,TRBD1,TRBV7-8,TRBJ1-4,TGTGCCAGCAGCTCCCAGGGTAGGGACAGGGGTGAAAAACTGTTTTTT,CASSSQGRDRGEKLFF
many,NA,TRBV29-1,TRBJ2-2,TGCAGCGTATATGGCGGGGAGAACACCGGGGAGCTGTTTTTT,CSVYGGENTGELFF
many,TRBD1,TRBV6-5,TRBJ2-1,TGTGCCAGCAGTTACCGGCAGGGGGTACGAAATGAGCAGTTCTTC,CASSYRQGVRNEQFF
many,TRBD2,TRBV6-5,TRBJ2-5,TGTGCCAGCAGTTACGAGACTAGCGGGGGCCCAAACCAAGAGACCCAGTACTTC,CASSYETSGGPNQETQYF
many,TRBD2,TRBV11-3,TRBJ2-1,TGTGCCAGCAGCTTAGGGACTAGCGGGGGCTACAGCTCCTACAATGAGCAGTTCTTC,CASSLGTSGGYSSYNEQFF
few,NA,TRBV3-1,TRBJ1-6,TGTGCCAGCAGCCAAGGGTTGGGGGATTCACCCCTCCACTTT,CASSQGLGDSPLHF
few,NA,TRBV12-5,TRBJ2-1,TGTGCTACCAAGCTTGAGGCAGGGAACGATGAGCAGTTCTTC,CATKLEAGNDEQFF